This TCR beta chain was identified in a study of vaccination and CD4 T cells after COVID-19. Study-wide context: Cultures serving as controls received a peptide pool (CEFX or HIV-1 Nef) or no peptide. Study observations and caveats: Convalescent patients displayed spike mono-reactivity in 304 of 307 vaccine-specific clones.

This CDR3 has 11 residues. The sample holds a few counts of this clonotype. What it binds is not known. The Oncomine TCR Beta short-read assay sequenced DNA from cultured CD4+ T cells. Using its own MiXCR run on the PCR reads, TCRdb lists one record per CDR3 protein. Among about 14,000 distinct CDR3 sequences listed, 63% were seen once. Treatment described: roughly 10-day PBMC culture with coronavirus spike peptide pools or control peptides (ViraFEST assay). Cultures of PBMCs, some 2 million per well, were set up with approximately 10 IU/ml IL-2 and around 9.9 ug/ml peptide pools. The clonotype originates from a human donor who had recovered from COVID-19. Sequenced: CD4+ T cells from blood, cultured in vitro. The V gene is TRBV21-1, the J gene TRBJ1-2. TRBV21-1 represents a pseudogene. The CDR3 bases are TGTGCCAGCAGCTCAGGCTGTGGCTACACCTTC. This translates into CASSSGCGYTF.